A selection of T cell receptor beta chains follows, all from one sample in a study of lymphopenia after photon versus proton radiotherapy. Assay: immunoSEQ multiplex PCR; the TCRdb copy retains only in-frame clones and omits some. Among approximately 71,000 clones listed, roughly 90% were seen once. Sequences were derived from peripheral blood, sampled from a patient treated with photon-based radiotherapy. The receptor set was obtained from a woman in her 70s with pancreatic cancer. The conserved cysteine and the conserved F or W are not part of the CDR3 here.

>TRBV28|TRBJ2-1
ASKVGQGRNEQF
>TRBV4-1|TRBJ2-7
ASSQDRASGSSSSYEQY
>TRBV18|TRBJ2-5
ASSSGNQETQY
>TRBV15|TRBJ2-5
ATRRNSVETQY
>TRBV19|TRBJ1-5
ASLGGPGRPQH
>TRBV7-9|TRBJ1-4
ASSRGQGEKLF
>TRBV9|TRBJ2-6
ASSAPLTGAGANVLT
>TRBV9|TRBJ1-1
ASSPFAKGNTEAF
>TRBV14|TRBJ1-3
ASSPPTISGNTIY
>TRBV5-4|TRBJ2-1
ASSLEVQGAAGRDEQF
>TRBV10-3|TRBJ2-1
AIGKGGNEQF
>TRBV5-1|TRBJ1-5
ASSPGPWNQPQH
>TRBV7-9|TRBJ1-2
ASSFDSNYGYT
>TRBV4-1|TRBJ2-2
ASSQDPWSGELF
>TRBV4-3|TRBJ2-6
ASSPRVGSGRSGANVLT
>TRBV5-6|TRBJ2-6
ASSFRGSGANVLT
>TRBV4-2|TRBJ2-7
ASSQDRTGPPYEQY
>TRBV5-6|TRBJ2-7
ASSLRGAGGSNEQY
>TRBV19|TRBJ2-7
ASSGTASYEQY
>TRBV2|TRBJ1-5
ASSAGMNQPQH
>TRBV7-8|TRBJ1-3
ASSLPGQGKSGNTIY
>TRBV5-6|TRBJ2-5
ASSLVEGLPETQY
>TRBV9|TRBJ2-5
ASSDDPGDTQY
>TRBV19|TRBJ2-3
ASSIVGFRTDTQY
>TRBV5-6|TRBJ2-1
ASSSQGLAGVYNEQF
>TRBV28|TRBJ2-1
ASSLRGNEQF
>TRBV18|TRBJ2-5
ASSPLTGQETQY
>TRBV28|TRBJ1-5
ASRISGSNQPQH
>TRBV19|TRBJ1-1
ASSKLAPGQGISNTEAF
>TRBV7-9|TRBJ2-7
ASSPRGDRAYEQY
>TRBV5-6|TRBJ2-7
ASSPRIGRVKSDPYEQY
>TRBV10-3|TRBJ2-1
ATTEGTSGNEQF
>TRBV18|TRBJ2-2
ASSPAVNTGELF
>TRBV6-6|TRBJ2-3
ASRNGQGSTDTQY
>TRBV4-3|TRBJ2-2
ASSQGAAGELF
>TRBV29-1|TRBJ2-1
SFGRGFLDEQF
>TRBV28|TRBJ1-1
ASRGDRSDTEAF
>TRBV28|TRBJ2-7
ASSSGQAPYEQY
>TRBV18|TRBJ2-7
ASSLPGQGTYEQY
>TRBV19|TRBJ1-2
ATTWTGSGGYT
>TRBV6-1|TRBJ1-4
ASRGPLNEKLF
>TRBV7-9|TRBJ2-5
ASSFSPGLGEETQY
>TRBV7-9|TRBJ2-5
ASSLTGQGPGTQY
>TRBV7-2|TRBJ1-5
ASSAAGGSNQPQH
>TRBV29-1|TRBJ2-5
SVEARGRETQY